This T cell receptor (beta chain) stems from a study of blood T cell repertoires in COVID-19. As for the study in general: Whether acute or convalescent, the COVID-19 samples came from the United States, Italy and Spain. T cells, B-cell-depleted T cells, or PBMCs provided the cDNA or gDNA that served as material.

As originally analysed: Reference gene primer amplification gave nucleated cell count estimates. The data were produced by immunoSEQ multiplex PCR, yet TCRdb's version contains in-frame clones alone and is incomplete. V and J calls and clone size are as listed in that table; D and trimming were resolved from the DNA. The sample contains some 200,000 clones, about 81% of which appear only once. This clone has only a few counts. Participants had their cohort set by participant-reported clinical history. The sequencing input was PBMCs or T cells enriched from blood (not recorded which). The sequence derives from a man aged 35-49 years who had recovered from COVID-19.

The CDR3 reads CASSQALAGLEQFF. Written as DNA, the CDR3 is TGTGCCAGCAGCCAAGCCCTAGCGGGGCTTGAGCAGTTCTTC. V gene TRBV3-1 (or the pseudogene TRBV3-2) combines with J gene TRBJ2-1; 9 bases match TRBD2. CDR1 is LGHDT and CDR2 is YNNKEL in the germline V gene (reference sequence). The length of the CDR3 is 14 residues. V lost 1 base and J lost 9; bases outside the gene matches: 4.